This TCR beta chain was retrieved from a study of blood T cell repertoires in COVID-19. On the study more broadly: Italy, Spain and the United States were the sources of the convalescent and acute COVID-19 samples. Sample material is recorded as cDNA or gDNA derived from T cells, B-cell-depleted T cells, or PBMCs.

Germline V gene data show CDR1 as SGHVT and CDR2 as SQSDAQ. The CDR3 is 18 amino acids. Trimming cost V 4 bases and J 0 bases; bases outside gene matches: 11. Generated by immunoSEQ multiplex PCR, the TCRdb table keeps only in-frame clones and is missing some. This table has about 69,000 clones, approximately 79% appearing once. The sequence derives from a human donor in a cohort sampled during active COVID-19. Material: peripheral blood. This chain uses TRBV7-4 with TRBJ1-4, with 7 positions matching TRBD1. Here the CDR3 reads CASSSSRGQSATNEKLFF. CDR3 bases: TGTGCCAGCAGCTCAAGTCGGGGACAGAGTGCAACTAATGAAAAACTGTTTTTT.